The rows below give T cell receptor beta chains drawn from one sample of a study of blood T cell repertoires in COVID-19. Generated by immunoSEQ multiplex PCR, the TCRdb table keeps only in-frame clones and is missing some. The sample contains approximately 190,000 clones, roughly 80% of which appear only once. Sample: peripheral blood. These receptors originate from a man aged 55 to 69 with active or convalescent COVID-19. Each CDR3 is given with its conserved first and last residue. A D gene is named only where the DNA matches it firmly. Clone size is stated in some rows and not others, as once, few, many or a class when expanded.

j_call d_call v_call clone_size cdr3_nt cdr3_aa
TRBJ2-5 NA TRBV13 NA TGTGCCAGCAGCTTCAGGGACACCCAAGAGACCCAGTACTTC CASSFRDTQETQYF
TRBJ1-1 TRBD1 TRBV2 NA TGTGCCAGCACCCGGACAGGAAAGAACACTGAAGCTTTCTTT CASTRTGKNTEAFF
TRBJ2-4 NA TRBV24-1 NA TGTGCCACCAGTGGTCCAGGGTTGCGGAACATTCAGTACTTC CATSGPGLRNIQYF
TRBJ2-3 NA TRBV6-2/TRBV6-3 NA TGTGCCAGCAGTTACTTAGGACAGTTCACAGATACGCAGTATTTT CASSYLGQFTDTQYF
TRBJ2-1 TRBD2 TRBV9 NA TGTGCCAGCAGCGTTGCGGGAGGACCATACAATGAGCAGTTCTTC CASSVAGGPYNEQFF
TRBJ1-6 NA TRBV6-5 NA TGTGCCAGCAGGCGACAGGACCATAATTCACCCCTCCACTTT CASRRQDHNSPLHF
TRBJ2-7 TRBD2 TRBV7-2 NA TGTGCCAGCAGCTTAGGACTAGCGGGAGGGCCGTTGGAAGAGCAGTACTTC CASSLGLAGGPLEEQYF
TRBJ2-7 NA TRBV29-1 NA TGCAGCGTGCAAGACATCTACGAGCAGTACTTC CSVQDIYEQYF
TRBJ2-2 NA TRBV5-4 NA TGTGCCAGCAGCCGAGAATCGGGGGCGAACACCGGGGAGCTGTTTTTT CASSRESGANTGELFF
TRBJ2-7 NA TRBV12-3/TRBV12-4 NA TGTGCCAGCAGTTGGTCCCGAGTGGACGAGCAGTACTTC CASSWSRVDEQYF
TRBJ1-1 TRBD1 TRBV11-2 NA TGTGCCAGCAGCTTAGGGACAGGGGAGGCTTTCTTT CASSLGTGEAFF
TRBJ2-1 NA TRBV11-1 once TGTGCCAGCAGCTTGGCAGGTAATAGGTATGAGCAGTTCTTC CASSLAGNRYEQFF
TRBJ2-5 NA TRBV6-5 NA TGTGCCAGCAGCGCAACGGGGGAGCCTCCGACCCAGTACTTC CASSATGEPPTQYF
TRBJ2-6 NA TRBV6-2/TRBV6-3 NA TGTGCCAGCAGCCAGACTAGACAGGGCGGAGTGGGGGCCAACGTCCTGACTTTC CASSQTRQGGVGANVLTF
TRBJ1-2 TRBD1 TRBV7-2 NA TGTGCCAGCAGCACCGGGACAGGGGCCTATGGCTACACCTTC CASSTGTGAYGYTF
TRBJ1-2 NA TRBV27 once TGTGCCAGCAATCAAAGGGGCAGGAGCTATGGCTACACCTTC CASNQRGRSYGYTF
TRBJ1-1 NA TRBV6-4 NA TGTGCCAGCAGTGCTACACGTGGGGGCCGCACTGAAGCTTTCTTT CASSATRGGRTEAFF
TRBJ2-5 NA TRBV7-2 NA TGTGCCAGCAGCTTAGATTGGACAGCCCAAGAGACCCAGTACTTC CASSLDWTAQETQYF
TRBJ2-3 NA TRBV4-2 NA TGTGCCAGCAGCCAAACAAGCACAGATACGCAGTATTTT CASSQTSTDTQYF
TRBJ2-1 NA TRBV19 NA TGTGCCAGTAGTAACCCCTTTTTAGCGGTCCCAAGGAATGAGCAGTTCTTC CASSNPFLAVPRNEQFF
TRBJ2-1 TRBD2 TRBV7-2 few TGTGCCAGCAGCTTAGGCAGGCGGGAGGTCTCAGAGCAGTTCTTC CASSLGRREVSEQFF
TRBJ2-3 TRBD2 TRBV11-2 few TGTGCCAGCAGCCCCGGGACTAGCGGGAGGTACCCTCAAGATACGCAGTATTTT CASSPGTSGRYPQDTQYF
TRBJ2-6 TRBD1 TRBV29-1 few TGCAGCGTTGAGGGACAGGGCCAAGGGGCCAACGTCCTGACTTTC CSVEGQGQGANVLTF
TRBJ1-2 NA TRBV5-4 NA TGTGCCAGCAGCTTATCAGGCAGGGAAGTTTTTGGCTACACCTTC CASSLSGREVFGYTF